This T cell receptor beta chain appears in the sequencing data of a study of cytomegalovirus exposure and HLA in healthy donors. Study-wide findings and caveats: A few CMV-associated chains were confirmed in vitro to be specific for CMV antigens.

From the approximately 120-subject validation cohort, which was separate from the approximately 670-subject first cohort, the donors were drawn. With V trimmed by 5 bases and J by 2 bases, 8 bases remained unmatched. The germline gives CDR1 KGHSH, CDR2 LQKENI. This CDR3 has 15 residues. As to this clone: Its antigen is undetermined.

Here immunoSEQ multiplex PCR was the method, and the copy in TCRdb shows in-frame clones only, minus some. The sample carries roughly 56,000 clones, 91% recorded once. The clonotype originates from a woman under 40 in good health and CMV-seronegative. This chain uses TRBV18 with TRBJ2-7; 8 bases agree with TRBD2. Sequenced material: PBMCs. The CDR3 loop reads CASSMTSEQTYEQYF. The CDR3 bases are TGTGCCAGCTCAATGACTAGCGAACAAACCTACGAGCAGTACTTC. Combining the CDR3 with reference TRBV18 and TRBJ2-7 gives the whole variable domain NAGVMQNPRHLVRRRGQEARLRCSPMKGHSHVYWYRQLPEEGLKFMVYLQKENIIDESGMPKERFSAEFPKEGPSILRIQQVVRGDSAAYFCASSMTSEQTYEQYFGPGTRLTVT.